This T cell receptor beta chain was captured by sequencing in a study of immune evolution from preneoplasia to lung adenocarcinoma. Across the study: HLA loss of heterozygosity: 5.5% to 8.5% AIS, about 14% MIA, around 35% ADC, none AAH. The study's findings and limits: Top clone share appeared to fall from AAH through AIS, MIA, adenocarcinoma.

As to this clone: Its antigen is currently unknown.

V lost 1 base to trimming and J lost 2 bases, with 11 bases between them. CDR1 is ENHRY and CDR2 is SYGVKD in the germline V gene. The CDR3 length is 15 residues. This table comes from immunoSEQ multiplex PCR, and its TCRdb copy is limited to in-frame clones, with some not included. The table shows some 3,500 clones, with about three quarters occurring only once. The TCR sequence derives from a person between 60 and 79 years old with lung adenocarcinoma. This rearrangement joins TRBV10-3 to TRBJ2-5; D may be TRBD1 or TRBD2 (5 bases each). Material: FFPE minimally invasive lung adenocarcinoma tissue. This CDR3 is CAISEYGTVQETQYF. CDR3 coding DNA: TGTGCCATCAGTGAGTATGGGACGGTGCAAGAGACCCAGTACTTC.